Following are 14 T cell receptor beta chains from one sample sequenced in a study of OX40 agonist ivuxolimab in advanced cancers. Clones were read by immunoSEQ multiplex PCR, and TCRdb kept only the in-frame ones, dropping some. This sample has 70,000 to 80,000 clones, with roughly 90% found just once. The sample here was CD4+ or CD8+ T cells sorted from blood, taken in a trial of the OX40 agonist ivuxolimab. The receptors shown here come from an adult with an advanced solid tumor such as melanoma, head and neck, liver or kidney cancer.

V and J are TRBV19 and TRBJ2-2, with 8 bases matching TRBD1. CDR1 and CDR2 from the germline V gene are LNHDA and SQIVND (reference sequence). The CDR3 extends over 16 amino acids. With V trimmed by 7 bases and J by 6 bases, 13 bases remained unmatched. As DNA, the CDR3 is TGTGCCAGTAAAATCCAGTCAGGGGGCTTTTCCGGGGAGCTGTTTTTT. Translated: CASKIQSGGFSGELFF.

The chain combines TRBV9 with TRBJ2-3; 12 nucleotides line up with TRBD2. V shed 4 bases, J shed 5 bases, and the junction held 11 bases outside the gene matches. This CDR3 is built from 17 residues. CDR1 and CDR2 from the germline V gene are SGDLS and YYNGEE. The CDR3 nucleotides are TGTGCCAGCAGCCAGAACGAGCTAGCGGGAGGGGTAGATACGCAGTATTTT. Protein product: CASSQNELAGGVDTQYF.

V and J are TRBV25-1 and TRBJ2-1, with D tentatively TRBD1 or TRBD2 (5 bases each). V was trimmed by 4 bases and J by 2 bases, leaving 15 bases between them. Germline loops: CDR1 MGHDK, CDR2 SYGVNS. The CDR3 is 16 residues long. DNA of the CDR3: TGTGCCAGCAGTGGGGGGTTGGGAGTCGCCTACAATGAGCAGTTCTTC. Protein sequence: CASSGGLGVAYNEQFF.

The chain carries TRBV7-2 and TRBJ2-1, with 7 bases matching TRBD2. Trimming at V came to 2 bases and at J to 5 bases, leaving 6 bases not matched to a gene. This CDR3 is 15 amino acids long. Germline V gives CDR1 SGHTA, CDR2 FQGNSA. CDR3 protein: CASSLQRGSHNEQFF. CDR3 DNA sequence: TGTGCCAGCAGCTTACAACGCGGGAGTCACAATGAGCAGTTCTTC.

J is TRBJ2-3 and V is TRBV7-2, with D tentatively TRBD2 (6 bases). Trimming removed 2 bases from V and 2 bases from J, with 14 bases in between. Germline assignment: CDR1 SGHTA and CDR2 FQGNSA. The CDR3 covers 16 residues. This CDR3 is CASSLKVGGITDTQYF. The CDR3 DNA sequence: TGTGCCAGCAGCTTAAAAGTTGGGGGGATCACAGATACGCAGTATTTT.

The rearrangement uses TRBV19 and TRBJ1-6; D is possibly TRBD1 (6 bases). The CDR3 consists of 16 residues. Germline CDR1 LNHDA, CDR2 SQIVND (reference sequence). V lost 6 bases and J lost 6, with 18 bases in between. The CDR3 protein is CASRDIQGLLNSPLHF. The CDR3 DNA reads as TGTGCCAGTAGAGACATTCAGGGGCTTCTTAATTCACCCCTCCACTTT.

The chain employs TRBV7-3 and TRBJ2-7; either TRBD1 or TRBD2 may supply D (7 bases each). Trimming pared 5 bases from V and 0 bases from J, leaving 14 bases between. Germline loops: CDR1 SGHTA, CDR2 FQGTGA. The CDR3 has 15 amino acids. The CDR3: CASSPGGASSYEQYF. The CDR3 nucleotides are TGTGCCAGCAGCCCAGGGGGGGCTAGCTCCTACGAGCAGTACTTC.

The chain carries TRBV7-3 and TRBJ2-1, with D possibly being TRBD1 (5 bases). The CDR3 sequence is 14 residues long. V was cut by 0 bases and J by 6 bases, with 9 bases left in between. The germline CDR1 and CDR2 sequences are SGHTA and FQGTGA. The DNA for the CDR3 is TGTGCCAGCAGCTTAACGGGCAGGGTCAATGAGCAGTTCTTC. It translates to CASSLTGRVNEQFF.

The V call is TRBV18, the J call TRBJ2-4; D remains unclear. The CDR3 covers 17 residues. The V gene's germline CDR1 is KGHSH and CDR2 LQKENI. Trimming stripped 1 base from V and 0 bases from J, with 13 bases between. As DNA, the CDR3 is TGTGCCAGCTCACCACTGGGGAATGTGGCAGCCAAAAACATTCAGTACTTC. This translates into CASSPLGNVAAKNIQYF.

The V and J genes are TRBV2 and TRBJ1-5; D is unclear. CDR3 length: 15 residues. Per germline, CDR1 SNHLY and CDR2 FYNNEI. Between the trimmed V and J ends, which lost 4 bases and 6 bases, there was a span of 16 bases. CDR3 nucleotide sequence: TGTGCCAGCAGTGCCGGACGAGCGCTCGGTCAGCCCCAGCATTTT. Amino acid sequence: CASSAGRALGQPQHF.

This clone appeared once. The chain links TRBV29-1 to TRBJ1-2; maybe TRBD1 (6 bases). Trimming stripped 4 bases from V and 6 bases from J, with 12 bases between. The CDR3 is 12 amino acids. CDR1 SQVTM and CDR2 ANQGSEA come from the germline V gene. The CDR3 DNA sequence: TGCAGCGTTGCTGACAGGAGGCATGGCTACACCTTC. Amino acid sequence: CSVADRRHGYTF.

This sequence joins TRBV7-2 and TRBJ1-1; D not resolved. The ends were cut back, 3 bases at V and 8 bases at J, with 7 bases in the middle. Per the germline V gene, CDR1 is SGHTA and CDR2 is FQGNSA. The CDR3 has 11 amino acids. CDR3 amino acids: CASSLASEAFF. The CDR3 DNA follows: TGTGCCAGCAGCTTGGCGTCGGAAGCTTTCTTT.

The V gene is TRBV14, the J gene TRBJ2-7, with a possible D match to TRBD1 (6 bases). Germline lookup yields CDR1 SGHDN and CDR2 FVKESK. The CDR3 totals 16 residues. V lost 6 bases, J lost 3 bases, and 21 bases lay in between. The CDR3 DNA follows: TGTGCCAGCAGTCCACACCTCCAGGGGTTCCGCTACGAGCAGTACTTC. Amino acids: CASSPHLQGFRYEQYF. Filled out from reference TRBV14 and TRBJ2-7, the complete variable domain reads EAGVTQFPSHSVIEKGQTVTLRCDPISGHDNLYWYRRVMGKEIKFLLHFVKESKQDESGMPNNRFLAERTGGTYSTLKVQPAELEDSGVYFCASSPHLQGFRYEQYFGPGTRLTVT.

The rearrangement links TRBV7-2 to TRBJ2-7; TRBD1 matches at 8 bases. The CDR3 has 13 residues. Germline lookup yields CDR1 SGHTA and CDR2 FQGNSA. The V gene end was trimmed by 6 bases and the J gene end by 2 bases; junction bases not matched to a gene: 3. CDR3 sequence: CASSRDRTYEQYF. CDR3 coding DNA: TGTGCCAGCAGTCGGGACAGGACCTACGAGCAGTACTTC.